Following are 5 T cell receptor beta chains from one sample sequenced in a study of blood T cell repertoires in COVID-19. Produced via immunoSEQ multiplex PCR; TCRdb's table is partial and in-frame only. The sample holds about 480,000 clones, approximately 90% seen once. Sequencing was carried out using PBMCs or T cells enriched from blood (not recorded which). These receptors all come from a woman aged 40 to 50 who had recovered from COVID-19.

V is TRBV30 and J is TRBJ2-7, with TRBD1 as a possible D gene (6 bases). The CDR3 has 13 residues. V was pared by 0 bases and J by 3 bases, with 9 bases between. Per the germline V gene, CDR1 is GTSNPN and CDR2 is SVGIG (reference sequence). This chain's CDR3 is CAWSVGHNYEQYF. In DNA, the CDR3 is TGTGCCTGGAGTGTGGGACACAACTACGAGCAGTACTTC.

This chain connects TRBV7-2 to TRBJ2-7; TRBD2 agrees at 15 bases. The CDR3 sequence is 18 residues long. Per the germline V gene, CDR1 is SGHTA and CDR2 is FQGNSA. With 5 bases clipped from V and 3 bases from J, the junction kept 11 bases outside the gene matches. In DNA, the CDR3 is TGTGCCAGCAGCCCTTCGTGGACTAGCGGGAGGGTAATCTACGAGCAGTACTTC. Translating it yields CASSPSWTSGRVIYEQYF.

The chain has TRBV28 and TRBJ1-5; TRBD1 might be the D (6 bases). The CDR3 length is 15 residues. Trimming removed 6 bases at V and 1 base at J, with 13 bases between. Germline CDR1 is MDHEN and CDR2 is SYDVKM. CDR3 loop: CASRSTGISNQPQHF. Here the CDR3 DNA reads TGTGCCAGCAGGTCCACAGGGATAAGCAATCAGCCCCAGCATTTT.

The CDR3 sequence: CASSLDRGYQPQHF. The CDR3 DNA sequence: TGTGCCAGCAGCCTTGACAGGGGATATCAGCCCCAGCATTTT. This rearrangement joins TRBV4-2 to TRBJ1-5, with 8 bases fitting TRBD1. V gave up 4 bases and J gave up 5 bases; unmatched junction bases: 4. Germline CDR1 LGHNA, CDR2 YNFKEQ. CDR3 length equals 14 residues.

The CDR3 reads CASSPQMNYGYTF. The CDR3 coding sequence is TGTGCCAGCAGCCCACAGATGAACTATGGCTACACCTTC. The chain has TRBV11-2 and TRBJ1-2; D unclear. Per the germline V gene, CDR1 is SGHAT and CDR2 is FQNNGV. The CDR3 covers 13 residues. V was clipped by 5 bases and J by 2 bases, with 9 bases between them.